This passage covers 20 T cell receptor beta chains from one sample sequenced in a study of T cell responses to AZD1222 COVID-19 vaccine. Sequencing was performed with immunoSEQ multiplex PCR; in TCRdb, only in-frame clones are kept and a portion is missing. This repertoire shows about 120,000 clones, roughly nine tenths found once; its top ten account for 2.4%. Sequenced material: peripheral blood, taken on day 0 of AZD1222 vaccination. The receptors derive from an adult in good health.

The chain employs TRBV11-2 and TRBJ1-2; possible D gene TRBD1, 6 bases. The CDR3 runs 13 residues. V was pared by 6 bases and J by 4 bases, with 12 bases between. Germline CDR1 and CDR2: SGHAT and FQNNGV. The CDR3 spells CASSTTGAYGYTF. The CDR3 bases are TGTGCCAGCAGTACGACAGGAGCCTATGGCTACACCTTC.

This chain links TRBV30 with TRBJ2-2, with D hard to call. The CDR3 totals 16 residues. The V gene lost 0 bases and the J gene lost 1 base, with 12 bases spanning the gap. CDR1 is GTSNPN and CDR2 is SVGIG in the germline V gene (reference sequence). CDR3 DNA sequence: TGTGCCTGGAGTGTCAACTTAGCTAGGAACACCGGGGAGCTGTTTTTT. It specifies CAWSVNLARNTGELFF.

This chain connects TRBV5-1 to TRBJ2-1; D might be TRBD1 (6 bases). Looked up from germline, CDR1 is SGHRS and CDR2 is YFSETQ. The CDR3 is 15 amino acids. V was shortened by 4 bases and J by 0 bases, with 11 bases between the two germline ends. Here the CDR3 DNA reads TGCGCCAGCAGCCGACAGGTGAGCTCCTACAATGAGCAGTTCTTC. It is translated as CASSRQVSSYNEQFF.

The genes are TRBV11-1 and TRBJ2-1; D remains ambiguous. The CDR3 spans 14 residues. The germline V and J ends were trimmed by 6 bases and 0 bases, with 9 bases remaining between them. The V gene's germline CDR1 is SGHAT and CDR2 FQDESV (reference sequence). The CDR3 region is CASRSSGSYNEQFF. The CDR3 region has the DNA TGTGCCAGCAGGTCGTCCGGCTCCTACAATGAGCAGTTCTTC.

DNA for the CDR3: TGTGCCAGCAGCGTAGCTGTCAGCCCACACTACGAGCAGTACTTC. This translates into CASSVAVSPHYEQYF. V is TRBV9 and J is TRBJ2-7, with D unclear. CDR3 size: 15 residues. The germline CDR1 and CDR2 sequences are SGDLS and YYNGEE. V lost 0 bases, J lost 3 bases, and 13 bases lay in between.

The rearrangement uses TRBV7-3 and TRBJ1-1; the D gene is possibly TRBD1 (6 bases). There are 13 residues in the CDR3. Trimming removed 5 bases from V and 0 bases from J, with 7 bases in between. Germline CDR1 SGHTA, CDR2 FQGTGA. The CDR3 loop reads CASSRTVNTEAFF. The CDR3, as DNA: TGTGCCAGCAGCCGGACAGTGAACACTGAAGCTTTCTTT. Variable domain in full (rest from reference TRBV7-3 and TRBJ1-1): GAGVSQTPSNKVTEKGKYVELRCDPISGHTALYWYRQSLGQGPEFLIYFQGTGAADDSGLPNDRFFAVRPEGSVSTLKIQRTERGDSAVYLCASSRTVNTEAFFGQGTRLTVV.

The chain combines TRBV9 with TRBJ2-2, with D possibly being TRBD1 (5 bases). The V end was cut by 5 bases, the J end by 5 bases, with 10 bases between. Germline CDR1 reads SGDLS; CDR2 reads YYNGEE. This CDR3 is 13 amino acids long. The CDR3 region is CASRRRGTGELFF. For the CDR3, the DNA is TGTGCCAGCAGGCGTAGGGGAACCGGGGAGCTGTTTTTT.

In nucleotides, the CDR3 is TGTGCCAGCAGTCCCCGGCCAACTTTCTACAATGAGCAGTTCTTC. Its protein is CASSPRPTFYNEQFF. J is TRBJ2-1 and V is TRBV27; no definite D call. Germline assignment: CDR1 MNHEY and CDR2 SMNVEV (reference sequence). This CDR3 region has 15 residues. V was clipped by 5 bases and J by 3 bases, with 14 bases between them.

DNA for the CDR3: TGTGCCTGGAGTCGGCGGACGGCTACCGGGGAGCTGTTTTTT. It specifies CAWSRRTATGELFF. This chain uses TRBV30 with TRBJ2-2; no firm D call. The ends were cut back, 2 bases at V and 5 bases at J, with 12 bases in the middle. The length of the CDR3 is 14 residues. Germline V gene sequence: CDR1 GTSNPN, CDR2 SVGIG (reference sequence). Filled out from reference TRBV30 and TRBJ2-2, the complete variable domain reads SQTIHQWPATLVQPVGSPLSLECTVEGTSNPNLYWYRQAAGRGLQLLFYSVGIGQISSEVPQNLSASRPQDRQFILSSKKLLLSDSGFYLCAWSRRTATGELFFGEGSRLTVL.

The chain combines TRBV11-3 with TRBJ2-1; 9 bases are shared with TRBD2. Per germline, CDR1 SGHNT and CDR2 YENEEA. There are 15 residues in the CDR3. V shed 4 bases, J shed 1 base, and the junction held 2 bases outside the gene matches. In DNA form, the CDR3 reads TGTGCCAGCAGCTCGGGACTAGCATCCTACAATGAGCAGTTCTTC. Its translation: CASSSGLASYNEQFF.

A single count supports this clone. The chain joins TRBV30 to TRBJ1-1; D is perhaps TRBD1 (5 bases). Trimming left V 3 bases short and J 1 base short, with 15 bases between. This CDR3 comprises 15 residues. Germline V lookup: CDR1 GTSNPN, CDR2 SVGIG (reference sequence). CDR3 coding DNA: TGTGCCTGGAGGGGGGATTGGGGGTCGAACACTGAAGCTTTCTTT. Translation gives CAWRGDWGSNTEAFF.

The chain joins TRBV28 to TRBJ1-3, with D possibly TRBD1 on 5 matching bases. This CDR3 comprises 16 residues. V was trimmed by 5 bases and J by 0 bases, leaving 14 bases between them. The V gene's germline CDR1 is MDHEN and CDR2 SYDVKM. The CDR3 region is CASSSPGTYSGNTIYF. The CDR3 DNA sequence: TGTGCCAGCAGTAGCCCCGGGACCTACTCTGGAAACACCATATATTTT. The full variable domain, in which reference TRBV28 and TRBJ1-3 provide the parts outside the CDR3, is DVKVTQSSRYLVKRTGEKVFLECVQDMDHENMFWYRQDPGLGLRLIYFSYDVKMKEKGDIPEGYSVSREKKERFSLILESASTNQTSMYLCASSSPGTYSGNTIYFGEGSWLTVV.

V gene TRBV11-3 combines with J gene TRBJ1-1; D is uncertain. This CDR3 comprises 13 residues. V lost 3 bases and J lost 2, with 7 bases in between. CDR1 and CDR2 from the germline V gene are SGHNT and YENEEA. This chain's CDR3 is CASSFDANTEAFF. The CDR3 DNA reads TGTGCCAGCAGCTTTGACGCAAACACTGAAGCTTTCTTT.

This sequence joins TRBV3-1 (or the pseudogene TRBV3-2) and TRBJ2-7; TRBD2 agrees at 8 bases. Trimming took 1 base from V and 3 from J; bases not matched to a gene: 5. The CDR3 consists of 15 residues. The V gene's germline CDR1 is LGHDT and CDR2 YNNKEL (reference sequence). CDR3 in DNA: TGTGCCAGCAGCCAAGGAAGAGCGGGAGTCTACGAGCAGTACTTC. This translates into CASSQGRAGVYEQYF.

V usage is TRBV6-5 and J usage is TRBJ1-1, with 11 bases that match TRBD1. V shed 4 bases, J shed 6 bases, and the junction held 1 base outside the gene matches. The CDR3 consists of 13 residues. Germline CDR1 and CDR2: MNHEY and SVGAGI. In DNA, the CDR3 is TGTGCCAGCAGTTGGGGACAGGGGGCTGAAGCTTTCTTT. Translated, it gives CASSWGQGAEAFF.

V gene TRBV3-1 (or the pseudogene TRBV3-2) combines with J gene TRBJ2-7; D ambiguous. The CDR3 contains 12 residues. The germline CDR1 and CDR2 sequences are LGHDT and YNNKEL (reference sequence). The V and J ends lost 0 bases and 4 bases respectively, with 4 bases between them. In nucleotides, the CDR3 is TGTGCCAGCAGCCAAGAGGGGTACGAGCAGTACTTC. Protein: CASSQEGYEQYF.

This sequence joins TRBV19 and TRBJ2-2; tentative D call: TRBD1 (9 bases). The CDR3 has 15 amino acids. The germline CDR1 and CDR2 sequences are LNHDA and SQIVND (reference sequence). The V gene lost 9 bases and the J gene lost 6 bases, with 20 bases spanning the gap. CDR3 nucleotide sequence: TGTGCCAGCATAGCGGGACAGGGTTGGGCCGGGGAGCTGTTTTTT. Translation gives CASIAGQGWAGELFF.

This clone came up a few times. The CDR3 nucleotides are TGTGCCAGCACCACCAGGGGGGAGGGCAGCAAGACCCAGTACTTC. This encodes CASTTRGEGSKTQYF. The V call is TRBV28, the J call TRBJ2-5; tentatively, D is TRBD1 or TRBD2 (7 bases each). CDR1 MDHEN and CDR2 SYDVKM come from the germline V gene. V was shortened by 7 bases and J by 6 bases, with 21 bases between the two germline ends. The CDR3 contains 15 residues. Full variable domain (rest looked up from reference TRBV28 and TRBJ2-5): DVKVTQSSRYLVKRTGEKVFLECVQDMDHENMFWYRQDPGLGLRLIYFSYDVKMKEKGDIPEGYSVSREKKERFSLILESASTNQTSMYLCASTTRGEGSKTQYFGPGTRLLVL.

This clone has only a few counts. This chain's CDR3 is CASSLTGSPLHF. The CDR3 DNA is TGTGCCAGCAGTTTGACAGGGTCCCCCCTCCACTTT. V and J are TRBV5-6 and TRBJ1-6; TRBD1 agrees at 7 bases. Germline V gene data show CDR1 as SGHDT and CDR2 as YYEEEE. After removal of 5 bases from V and 13 bases from J, the junction contained 6 bases not matched to a gene. The CDR3 has 12 amino acids.

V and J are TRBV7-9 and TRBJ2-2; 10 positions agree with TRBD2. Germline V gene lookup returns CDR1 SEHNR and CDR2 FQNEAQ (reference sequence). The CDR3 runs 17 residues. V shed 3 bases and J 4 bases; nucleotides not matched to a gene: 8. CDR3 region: CASSFGGLAGVTGELFF. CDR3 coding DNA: TGTGCCAGCAGCTTTGGGGGGCTAGCGGGAGTCACCGGGGAGCTGTTTTTT.